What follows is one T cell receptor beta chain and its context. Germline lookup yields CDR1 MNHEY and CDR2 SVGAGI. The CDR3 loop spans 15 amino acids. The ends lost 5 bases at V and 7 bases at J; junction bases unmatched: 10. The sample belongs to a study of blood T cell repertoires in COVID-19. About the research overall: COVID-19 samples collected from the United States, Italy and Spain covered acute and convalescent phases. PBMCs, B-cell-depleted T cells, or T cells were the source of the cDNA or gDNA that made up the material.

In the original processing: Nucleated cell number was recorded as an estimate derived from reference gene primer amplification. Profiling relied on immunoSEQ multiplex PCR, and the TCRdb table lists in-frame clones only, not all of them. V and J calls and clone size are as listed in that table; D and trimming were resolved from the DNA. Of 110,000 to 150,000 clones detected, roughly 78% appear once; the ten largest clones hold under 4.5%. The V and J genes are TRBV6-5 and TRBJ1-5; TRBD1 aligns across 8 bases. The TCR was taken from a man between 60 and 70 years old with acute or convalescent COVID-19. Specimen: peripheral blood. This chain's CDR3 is CASSKSGGAGQPQHF. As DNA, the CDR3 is TGTGCCAGCAGTAAATCAGGGGGCGCCGGGCAGCCCCAGCATTTT.